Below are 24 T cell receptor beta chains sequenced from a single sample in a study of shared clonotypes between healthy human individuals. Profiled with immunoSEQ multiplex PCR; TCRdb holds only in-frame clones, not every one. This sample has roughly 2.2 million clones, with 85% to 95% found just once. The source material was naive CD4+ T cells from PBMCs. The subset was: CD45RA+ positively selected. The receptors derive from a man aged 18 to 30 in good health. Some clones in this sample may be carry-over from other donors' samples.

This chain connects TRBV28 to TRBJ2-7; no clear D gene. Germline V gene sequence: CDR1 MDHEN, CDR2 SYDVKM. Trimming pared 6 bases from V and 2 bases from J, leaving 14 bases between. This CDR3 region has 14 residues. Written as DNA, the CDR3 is TGTGCCAGCAGCAGAGACTGGCGGCCCTACGAGCAGTACTTC. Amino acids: CASSRDWRPYEQYF. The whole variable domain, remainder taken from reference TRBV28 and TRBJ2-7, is DVKVTQSSRYLVKRTGEKVFLECVQDMDHENMFWYRQDPGLGLRLIYFSYDVKMKEKGDIPEGYSVSREKKERFSLILESASTNQTSMYLCASSRDWRPYEQYFGPGTRLTVT.

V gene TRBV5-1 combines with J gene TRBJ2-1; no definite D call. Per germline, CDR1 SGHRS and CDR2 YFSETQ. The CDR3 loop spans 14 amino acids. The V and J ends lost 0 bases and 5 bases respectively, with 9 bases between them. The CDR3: CASSLGWQNNEQFF. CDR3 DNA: TGCGCCAGCAGCTTGGGTTGGCAGAACAATGAGCAGTTCTTC.

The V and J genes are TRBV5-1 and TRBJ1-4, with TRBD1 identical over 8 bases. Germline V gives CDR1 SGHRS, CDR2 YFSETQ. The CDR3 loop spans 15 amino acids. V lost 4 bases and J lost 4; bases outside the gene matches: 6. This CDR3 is CASSLEDRVNEKLFF. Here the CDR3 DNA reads TGCGCCAGCAGCCTAGAGGACAGGGTTAATGAAAAACTGTTTTTT.

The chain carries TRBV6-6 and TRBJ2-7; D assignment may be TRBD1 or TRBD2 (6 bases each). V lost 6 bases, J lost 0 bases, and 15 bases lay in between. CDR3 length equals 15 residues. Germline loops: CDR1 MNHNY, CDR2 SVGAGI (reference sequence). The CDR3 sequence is CASSPGAKSSYEQYF. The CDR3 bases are TGTGCCAGCAGCCCGGGGGCGAAAAGCTCCTACGAGCAGTACTTC.

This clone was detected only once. DNA for the CDR3: TGTGCCAGCAGTCCCAGGGCAGGGAGCTCTGGAAACACCATATATTTT. Its protein is CASSPRAGSSGNTIYF. This chain connects TRBV28 to TRBJ1-3; D might be TRBD1 (5 bases). V was pared by 5 bases and J by 0 bases, with 14 bases between. CDR3 length: 16 residues. Germline V gene lookup returns CDR1 MDHEN and CDR2 SYDVKM. The entire variable domain, with the rest obtained from reference TRBV28 and TRBJ1-3, is as follows: DVKVTQSSRYLVKRTGEKVFLECVQDMDHENMFWYRQDPGLGLRLIYFSYDVKMKEKGDIPEGYSVSREKKERFSLILESASTNQTSMYLCASSPRAGSSGNTIYFGEGSWLTVV.

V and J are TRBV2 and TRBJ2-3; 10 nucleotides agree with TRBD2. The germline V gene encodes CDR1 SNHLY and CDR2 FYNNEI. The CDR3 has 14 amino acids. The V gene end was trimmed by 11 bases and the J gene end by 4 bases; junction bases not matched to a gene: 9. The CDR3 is CAESKREGSDTQYF. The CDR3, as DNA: TGTGCCGAGAGCAAGCGGGAGGGCTCAGATACGCAGTATTTT.

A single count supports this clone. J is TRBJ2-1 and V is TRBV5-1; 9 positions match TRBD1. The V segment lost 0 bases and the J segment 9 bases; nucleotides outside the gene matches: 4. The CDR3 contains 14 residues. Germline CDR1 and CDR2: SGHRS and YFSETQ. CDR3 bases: TGCGCCAGCAGCTTGGCTGGACAGGGGCTTGAGCAGTTCTTC. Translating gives CASSLAGQGLEQFF.

This chain's CDR3 is CASSTRKTGLTEAFF. The CDR3, as DNA: TGTGCCAGCAGCACTCGTAAGACAGGGCTCACTGAAGCTTTCTTT. The V call is TRBV21-1, the J call TRBJ1-1; the table gives TRBD1 as D, unverified against the DNA. TRBV21-1 is a recognized pseudogene. CDR3 length: 15 residues.

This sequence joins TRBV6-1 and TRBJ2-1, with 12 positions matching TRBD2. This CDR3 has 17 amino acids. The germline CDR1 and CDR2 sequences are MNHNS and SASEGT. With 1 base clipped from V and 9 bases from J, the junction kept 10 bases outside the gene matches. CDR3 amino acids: CASSEGLAGAGYGEQFF. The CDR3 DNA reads TGTGCCAGCAGTGAAGGACTAGCGGGAGCGGGATACGGTGAGCAGTTCTTC.

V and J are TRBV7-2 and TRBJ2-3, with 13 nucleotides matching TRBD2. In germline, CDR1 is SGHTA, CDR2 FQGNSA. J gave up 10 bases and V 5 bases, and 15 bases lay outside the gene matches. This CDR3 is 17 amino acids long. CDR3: CASSPPGLAGVRLSQYF. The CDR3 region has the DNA TGTGCCAGCAGCCCGCCCGGACTAGCGGGAGTCCGTCTGTCGCAGTATTTT.

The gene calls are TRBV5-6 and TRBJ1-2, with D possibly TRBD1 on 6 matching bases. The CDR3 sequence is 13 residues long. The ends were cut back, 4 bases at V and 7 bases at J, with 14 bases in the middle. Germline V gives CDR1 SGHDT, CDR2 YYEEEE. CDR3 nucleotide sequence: TGTGCCAGCAGCCCTGGGACCAGGGGTGGCTACACCTTC. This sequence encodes CASSPGTRGGYTF.

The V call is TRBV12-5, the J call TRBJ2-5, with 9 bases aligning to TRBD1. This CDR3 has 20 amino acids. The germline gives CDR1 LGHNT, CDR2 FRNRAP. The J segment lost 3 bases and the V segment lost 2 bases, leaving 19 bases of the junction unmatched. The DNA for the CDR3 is TGTGCTAGTGGTTTGATGCACGGGACAGGGCTTTTTGGTTCGGAAGAGACCCAGTACTTC. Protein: CASGLMHGTGLFGSEETQYF.

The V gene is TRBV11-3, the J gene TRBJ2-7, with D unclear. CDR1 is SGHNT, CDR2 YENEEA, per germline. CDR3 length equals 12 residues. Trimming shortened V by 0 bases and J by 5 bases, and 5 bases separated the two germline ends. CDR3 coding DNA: TGTGCCAGCAGCTTAGATAGCAACGAGCAGTACTTC. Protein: CASSLDSNEQYF. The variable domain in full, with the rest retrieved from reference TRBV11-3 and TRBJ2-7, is EAGVVQSPRYKIIEKKQPVAFWCNPISGHNTLYWYLQNLGQGPELLIRYENEEAVDDSQLPKDRFSAERLKGVDSTLKIQPAELGDSAVYLCASSLDSNEQYFGPGTRLTVT.

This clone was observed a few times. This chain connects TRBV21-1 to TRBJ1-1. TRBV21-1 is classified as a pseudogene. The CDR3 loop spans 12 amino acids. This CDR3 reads CASSQPLAEAFF. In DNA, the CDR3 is TGTGCCAGCAGCCAACCTTTGGCTGAAGCTTTCTTT.

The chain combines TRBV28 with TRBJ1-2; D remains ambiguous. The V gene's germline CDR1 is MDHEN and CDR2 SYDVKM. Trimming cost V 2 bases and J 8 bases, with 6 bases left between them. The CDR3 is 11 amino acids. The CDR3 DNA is TGTGCCAGCAGTTTAGGCTTGGGCTACACCTTC. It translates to CASSLGLGYTF.

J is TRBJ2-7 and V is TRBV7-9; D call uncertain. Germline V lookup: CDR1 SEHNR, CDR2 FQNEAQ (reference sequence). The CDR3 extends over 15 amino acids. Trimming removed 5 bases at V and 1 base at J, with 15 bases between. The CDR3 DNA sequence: TGTGCCAGCAGCCCGGGCTCAACCCCATCCTACGAGCAGTACTTC. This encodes CASSPGSTPSYEQYF.

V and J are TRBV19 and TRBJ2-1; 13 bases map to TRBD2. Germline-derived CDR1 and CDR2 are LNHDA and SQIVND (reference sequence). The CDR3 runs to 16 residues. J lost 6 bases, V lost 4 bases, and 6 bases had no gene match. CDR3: CASSNRLAGGFNEQFF. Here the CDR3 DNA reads TGTGCCAGTAGTAATAGACTAGCGGGAGGTTTCAATGAGCAGTTCTTC.

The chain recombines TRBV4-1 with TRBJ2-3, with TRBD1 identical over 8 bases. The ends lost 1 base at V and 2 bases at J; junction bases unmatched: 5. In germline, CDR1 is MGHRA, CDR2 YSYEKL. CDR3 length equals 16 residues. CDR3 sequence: CASSQVSGGPTDTQYF. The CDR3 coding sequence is TGCGCCAGCAGCCAAGTGTCAGGGGGCCCCACAGATACGCAGTATTTT.

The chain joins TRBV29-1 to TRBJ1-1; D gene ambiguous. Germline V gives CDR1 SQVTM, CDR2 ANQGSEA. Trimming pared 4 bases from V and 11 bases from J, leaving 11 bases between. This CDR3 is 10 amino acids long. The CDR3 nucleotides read TGCAGCGTTGTCGGTCAGGCGGCTTTCTTT. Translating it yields CSVVGQAAFF.

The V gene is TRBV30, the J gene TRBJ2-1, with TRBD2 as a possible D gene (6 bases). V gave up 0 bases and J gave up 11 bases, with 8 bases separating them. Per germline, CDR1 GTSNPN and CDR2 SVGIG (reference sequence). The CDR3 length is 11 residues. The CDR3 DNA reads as TGTGCCTGGAGTGTCGGGGGACAGCAGTTCTTC. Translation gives CAWSVGGQQFF.

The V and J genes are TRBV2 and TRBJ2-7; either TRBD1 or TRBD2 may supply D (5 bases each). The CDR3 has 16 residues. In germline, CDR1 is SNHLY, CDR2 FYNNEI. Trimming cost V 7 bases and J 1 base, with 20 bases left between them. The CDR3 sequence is CASMGTGARSSYEQYF. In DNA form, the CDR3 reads TGTGCCAGCATGGGTACCGGGGCCAGATCGTCCTACGAGCAGTACTTC.

The CDR3 sequence is CATSRVRGGSSYNEQFF. The CDR3 nucleotides read TGTGCCACCAGCAGAGTTCGTGGCGGGAGCTCCTACAATGAGCAGTTCTTC. The chain recombines TRBV15 with TRBJ2-1; 7 bases line up with TRBD2. This CDR3 has 17 amino acids. Germline V gene lookup returns CDR1 LNHNV and CDR2 YYDKDF (reference sequence). V shed 1 base, J shed 0 bases, and the junction held 6 bases outside the gene matches.

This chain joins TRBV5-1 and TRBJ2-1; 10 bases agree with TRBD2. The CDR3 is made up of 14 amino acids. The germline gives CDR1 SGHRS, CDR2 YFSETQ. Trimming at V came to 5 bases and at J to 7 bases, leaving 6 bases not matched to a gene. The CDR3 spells CASRYLAGANEQFF. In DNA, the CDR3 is TGCGCCAGCAGGTACCTAGCGGGAGCTAATGAGCAGTTCTTC. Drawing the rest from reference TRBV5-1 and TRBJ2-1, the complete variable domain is KAGVTQTPRYLIKTRGQQVTLSCSPISGHRSVSWYQQTPGQGLQFLFEYFSETQRNKGNFPGRFSGRQFSNSRSEMNVSTLELGDSALYLCASRYLAGANEQFFGPGTRLTVL.

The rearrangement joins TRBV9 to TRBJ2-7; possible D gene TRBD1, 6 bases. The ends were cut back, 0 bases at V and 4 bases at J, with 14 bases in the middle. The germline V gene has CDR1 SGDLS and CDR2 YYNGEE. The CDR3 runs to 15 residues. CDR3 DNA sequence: TGTGCCAGCAGCGTAGGGGAAGGGGGTAGGTACGAGCAGTACTTC. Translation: CASSVGEGGRYEQYF.